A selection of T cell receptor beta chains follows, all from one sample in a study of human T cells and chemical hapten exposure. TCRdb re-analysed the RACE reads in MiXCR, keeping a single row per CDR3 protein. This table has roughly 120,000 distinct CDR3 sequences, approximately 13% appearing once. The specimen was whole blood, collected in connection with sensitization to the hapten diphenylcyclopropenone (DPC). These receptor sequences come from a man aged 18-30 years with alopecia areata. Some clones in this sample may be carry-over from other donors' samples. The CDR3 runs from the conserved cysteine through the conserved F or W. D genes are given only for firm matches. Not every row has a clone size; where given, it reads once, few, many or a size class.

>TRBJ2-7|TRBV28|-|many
CASSWGMDPYEQYF
TGTGCCAGCAGTTGGGGGATGGACCCCTACGAGCAGTACTTC
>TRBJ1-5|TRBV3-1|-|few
CASSHGGQPQHF
TGTGCCAGCAGCCATGGGGGTCAGCCCCAGCATTTT
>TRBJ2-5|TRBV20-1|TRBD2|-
CSARDFSSGGGETQYF
TGCAGTGCTAGAGATTTCTCTAGCGGGGGGGGTGAGACCCAGTACTTC
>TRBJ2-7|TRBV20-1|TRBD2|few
CSAASGGSYEQYF
TGCAGTGCTGCTAGCGGGGGGTCCTACGAGCAGTACTTC
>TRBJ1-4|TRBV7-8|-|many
CASSLNGQSAEKLFF
TGTGCCAGCAGCCTAAACGGACAGTCTGCTGAAAAACTGTTTTTT
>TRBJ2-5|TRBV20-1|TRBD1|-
CSTPGQRQETQYF
TGCAGTACCCCGGGACAGAGACAAGAGACCCAGTACTTC
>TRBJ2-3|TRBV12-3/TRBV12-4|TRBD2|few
CASRTTSGGADTQYF
TGTGCCAGCAGAACGACTAGCGGGGGTGCAGATACGCAGTATTTT
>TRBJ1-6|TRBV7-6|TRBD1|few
CASSLSPVTGANSPLHF
TGTGCCAGCAGCTTAAGTCCTGTCACAGGGGCAAATTCACCCCTCCACTTT
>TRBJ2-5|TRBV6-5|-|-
CASLSHSKTQYF
TGTGCCAGCTTATCACATTCCAAGACCCAGTACTTC
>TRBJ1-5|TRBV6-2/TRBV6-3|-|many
CASSYYLRVGQPQHF
TGTGCCAGCAGTTATTATTTGAGGGTAGGCCAGCCCCAGCATTTT
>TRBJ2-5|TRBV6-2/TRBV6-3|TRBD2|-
CASTLERGARGTQYF
TGTGCCAGCACCCTGGAGCGGGGGGCCCGAGGGACCCAGTACTTC
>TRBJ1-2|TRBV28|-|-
CASSLPGRGYTF
TGTGCCAGCAGTTTACCGGGAAGAGGCTACACCTTC
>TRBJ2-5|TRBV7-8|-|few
CASSFEGTQYF
TGTGCCAGCAGCTTCGAAGGGACCCAGTACTTC
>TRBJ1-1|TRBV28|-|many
CASMGSSRPEAFF
TGTGCCAGCATGGGGTCCTCTAGGCCTGAAGCTTTCTTT
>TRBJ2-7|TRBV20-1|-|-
CSARSFRFDEQYF
TGCAGTGCTAGGTCATTTCGTTTCGACGAGCAGTACTTC
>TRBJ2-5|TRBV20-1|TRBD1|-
CSEQGAVETQYF
TGCAGTGAACAGGGGGCTGTAGAGACCCAGTACTTC
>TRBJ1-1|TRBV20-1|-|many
CSARTADATEAFF
TGCAGTGCTAGAACGGCGGACGCCACTGAAGCTTTCTTT
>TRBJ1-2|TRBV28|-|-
CASSPGTNYGYTF
TGTGCCAGCAGTCCCGGGACGAACTATGGCTACACCTTC
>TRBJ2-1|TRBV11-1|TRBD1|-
CASSTDRADEQFF
TGTGCCAGCAGCACAGACAGGGCTGATGAGCAGTTCTTC
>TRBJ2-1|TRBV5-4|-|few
CASSLPPWGRDREQFF
TGTGCCAGCAGCTTGCCCCCCTGGGGGCGGGATCGTGAGCAGTTCTTC
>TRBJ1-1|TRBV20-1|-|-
CSARNTGVGEAFF
TGCAGTGCTAGGAACACCGGAGTCGGTGAAGCTTTCTTT
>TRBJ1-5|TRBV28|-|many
CASSPYGRHSNQPQHF
TGTGCCAGCAGTCCCTATGGTAGGCATAGCAATCAGCCCCAGCATTTT
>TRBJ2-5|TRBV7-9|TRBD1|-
CASSPRTGGGETQYF
TGTGCCAGCAGCCCCCGGACAGGGGGCGGGGAGACCCAGTACTTC
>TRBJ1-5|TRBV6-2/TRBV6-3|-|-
CASRDKYNQPQHF
TGTGCCAGCCGGGACAAGTATAATCAGCCCCAGCATTTT
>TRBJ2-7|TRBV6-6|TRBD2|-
CASRGPGLESYEQYF
TGTGCCAGCAGGGGTCCGGGACTAGAATCCTACGAGCAGTACTTC
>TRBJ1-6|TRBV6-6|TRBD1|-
CASTSMTGSDSPLHF
TGTGCCAGCACCTCGATGACAGGGTCGGATTCACCCCTCCACTTT
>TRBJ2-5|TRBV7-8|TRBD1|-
CASSPKQGIGETQYF
TGTGCCAGCAGCCCAAAACAGGGGATAGGAGAGACCCAGTACTTC
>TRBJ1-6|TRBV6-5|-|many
CASSYSEGPNSPLHF
TGTGCCAGCAGTTACTCAGAGGGGCCAAATTCACCCCTCCACTTT
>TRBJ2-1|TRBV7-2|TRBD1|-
CASSLVSGQGKARYNEQFF
TGTGCCAGCAGCTTAGTTTCCGGACAGGGTAAGGCTCGCTACAATGAGCAGTTCTTC
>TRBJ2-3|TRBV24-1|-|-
CATSDLAEYTDTQYF
TGTGCCACCAGTGATTTGGCAGAATACACAGATACGCAGTATTTT
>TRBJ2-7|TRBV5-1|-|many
CASSLATSYEQYF
TGCGCCAGCAGCTTGGCCACCTCCTACGAGCAGTACTTC
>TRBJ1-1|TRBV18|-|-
CASSPRPAGRTEAFF
TGTGCCAGCTCACCACGCCCTGCGGGTCGCACTGAAGCTTTCTTT
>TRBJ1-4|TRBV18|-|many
CASSRSAPTNEKLFF
TGTGCCAGCTCACGATCCGCCCCAACTAATGAAAAACTGTTTTTT
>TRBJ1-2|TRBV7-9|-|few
CASSPWTLMSGGYTF
TGTGCCAGCAGCCCTTGGACATTAATGTCGGGGGGCTACACCTTC
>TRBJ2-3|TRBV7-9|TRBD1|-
CASSPQIRGLGTDTQYF
TGTGCCAGCAGCCCACAAATCAGGGGGCTCGGTACAGATACGCAGTATTTT
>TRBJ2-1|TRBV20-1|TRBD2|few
CSAKGLAGGLNEQFF
TGCAGTGCTAAGGGACTAGCGGGGGGGCTAAATGAGCAGTTCTTC
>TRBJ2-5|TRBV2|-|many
CASTASRQETQYF
TGTGCCAGCACGGCTAGCCGCCAAGAGACCCAGTACTTC
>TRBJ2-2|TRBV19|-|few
CASSILQANTGELFF
TGTGCCAGTAGTATATTACAGGCGAACACCGGGGAGCTGTTTTTT
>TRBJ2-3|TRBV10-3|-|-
CAISGNGGTDTQYF
TGTGCCATCAGTGGGAACGGCGGCACAGATACGCAGTATTTT
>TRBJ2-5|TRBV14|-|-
CASSRIRGSGETQYF
TGTGCCAGCAGCCGGATACGGGGGAGCGGAGAGACCCAGTACTTC
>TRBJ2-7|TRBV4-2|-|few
CASSQEGYTGGSYEQYF
TGTGCCAGCAGCCAAGAAGGATATACCGGGGGCTCCTACGAGCAGTACTTC
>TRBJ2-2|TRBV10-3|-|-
CAITGSEWAGELFF
TGTGCCATCACGGGGTCGGAGTGGGCCGGGGAGCTGTTTTTT
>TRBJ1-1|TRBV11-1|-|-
CASSLGRGNTEAFF
TGTGCCAGCAGCTTGGGCAGGGGGAACACTGAAGCTTTCTTT
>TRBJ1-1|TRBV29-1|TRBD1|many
CSVQTGGGGEAFF
TGCAGCGTTCAGACAGGGGGCGGCGGTGAAGCTTTCTTT
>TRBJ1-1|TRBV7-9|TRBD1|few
CASSLNRGRVGTEAFF
TGTGCCAGCAGCCTCAACAGGGGGCGAGTTGGCACTGAAGCTTTCTTT
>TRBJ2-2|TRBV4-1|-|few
CASSQEFGELFF
TGCGCCAGCAGCCAAGAGTTCGGGGAGCTGTTTTTT
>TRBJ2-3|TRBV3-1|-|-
CASSHQSTDTQYF
TGTGCCAGCAGCCACCAATCGACAGATACGCAGTATTTT
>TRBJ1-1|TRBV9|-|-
CASSVSPRGEAGAFF
TGTGCCAGCAGCGTTTCCCCTCGAGGGGAAGCGGGAGCTTTCTTT
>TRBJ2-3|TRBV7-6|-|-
CASSSDSYTDTQYF
TGTGCCAGCAGCTCGGACAGTTACACAGATACGCAGTATTTT
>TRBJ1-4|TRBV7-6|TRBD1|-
CASSSGQGLNEKLFF
TGTGCCAGCAGCTCCGGACAGGGCCTTAATGAAAAACTGTTTTTT
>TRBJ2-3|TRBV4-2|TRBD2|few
CASSQEASGGLTDTQYF
TGTGCCAGCAGCCAAGAGGCGAGCGGGGGCCTCACAGATACGCAGTATTTT
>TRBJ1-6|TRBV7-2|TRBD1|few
CASSPTGFNSPLHF
TGTGCCAGCAGCCCGACAGGGTTTAATTCACCCCTCCACTTT
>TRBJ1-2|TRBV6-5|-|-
CASSSGGVYGYTF
TGTGCCAGCAGTTCAGGAGGGGTCTATGGCTACACCTTC
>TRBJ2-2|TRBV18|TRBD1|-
CASSRNNRGTGELFF
TGTGCCAGCTCCCGAAATAACAGGGGCACCGGGGAGCTGTTTTTT
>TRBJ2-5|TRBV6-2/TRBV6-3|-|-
CASSRTGEQETQYF
TGTGCCAGCAGTCGAACGGGTGAACAAGAGACCCAGTACTTC
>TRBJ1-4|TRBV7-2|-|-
CASSLYRDTNEKLFF
TGTGCCAGCAGCTTATATAGGGACACTAATGAAAAACTGTTTTTT
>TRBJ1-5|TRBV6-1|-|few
CASSATYSHSNQPQHF
TGTGCCAGCAGTGCGACATACTCGCATAGCAATCAGCCCCAGCATTTT
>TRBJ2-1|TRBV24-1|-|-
CATSEGGQGNEQFF
TGTGCCACCAGTGAAGGTGGCCAAGGGAATGAGCAGTTCTTC
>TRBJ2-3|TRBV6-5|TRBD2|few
CASRLLAGGPTDTQYF
TGTGCCAGCAGGCTACTAGCGGGGGGGCCCACAGATACGCAGTATTTT
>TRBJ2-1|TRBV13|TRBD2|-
CASSHGGGNEQFF
TGTGCCAGCAGCCATGGCGGGGGGAATGAGCAGTTCTTC